The following is a T cell receptor beta chain sequence with its context. Its antigen is unidentified. These data are taken from a study of cytomegalovirus exposure and HLA in healthy donors. General study results and limits: In vitro data verified three CMV-associated chains as specific for CMV antigens. There were some V segments, including TRBV6-2 and TRBV6-3, excluded as indistinguishable.

After removal of 0 bases from V and 5 bases from J, the junction contained 2 bases not matched to a gene. The CDR3 covers 16 residues. From germline, CDR1 is SGHAT and CDR2 FQNNGV. The study ran its PCR with 60 Vbeta and 13 Jbeta primers. Per the study methods: Per a later analysis, the number of unique TCR beta chains was approximately 80 million, of which about 11 million were shared. Method: immunoSEQ multiplex PCR; TCRdb's copy keeps in-frame clones and lacks some. V and J calls and clone size are copied from that table; D and trimming were computed from the DNA. The repertoire consists of about 160,000 clones, with roughly 82% occurring once and the leading ten covering about 10%.

The specimen was PBMCs. V gene TRBV11-2 combines with J gene TRBJ2-5, with 14 bases lining up with TRBD2. This receptor was taken from a middle-aged man in good health and CMV-seropositive. As DNA, the CDR3 is TGTGCCAGCAGCTTAGACCGACTAGCGGGGGGGGAGACCCAGTACTTC. Translation gives CASSLDRLAGGETQYF.